This T cell receptor (beta chain) was found in a study of T cell changes during pregnancy in multiple sclerosis. This CDR3 region has 13 residues. V was pared by 4 bases and J by 1 base, with 0 bases of the junction left unmatched. Germline V gene data show CDR1 as LNHDA and CDR2 as SQIVND (reference sequence). Generated by immunoSEQ multiplex PCR, the TCRdb table keeps only in-frame clones and is missing some. The sample carries over 45,000 clones, about 92% recorded once. Specimen: CD4+ T cells from peripheral blood mononuclear cells, collected in the second trimester of pregnancy. The chain combines TRBV19 with TRBJ2-5, with TRBD1 matching over 7 bases. The source is a female donor in good health, enrolled as a control in a pregnancy study. The CDR3 region is CASSRTGQETQYF. DNA for the CDR3: TGTGCCAGTAGTAGGACAGGCCAAGAGACCCAGTACTTC. Drawing the rest from reference TRBV19 and TRBJ2-5, the complete variable domain is DGGITQSPKYLFRKEGQNVTLSCEQNLNHDAMYWYRQDPGQGLRLIYYSQIVNDFQKGDIAEGYSVSREKKESFPLTVTSAQKNPTAFYLCASSRTGQETQYFGPGTRLLVL.